This is a list of T cell receptor beta chains from one sample in a study of blood T cell repertoires in COVID-19. Libraries were prepared by immunoSEQ multiplex PCR; TCRdb keeps only in-frame clonotypes and omits some of them. The sample records just over 150,000 clones, approximately 90% being singletons. Material for sequencing was peripheral blood. The source is a young man with COVID-19, enrolled during active disease. Both conserved end residues are part of each CDR3. D genes are given only for firm matches. Expanded clones are given a class, and other clones once, few, many or no size at all.

cdr3_length	v_call	j_call	clone_size	d_call	cdr3_aa	cdr3_nt
15	TRBV21-1	TRBJ2-7	.	.	CASSMTRPGSYEQYF	TGTGCCAGCAGCATGACAAGACCCGGATCCTACGAGCAGTACTTC
15	TRBV5-6	TRBJ2-7	.	TRBD2	CASRSYSGGGYEQYF	TGTGCCAGCCGATCCTATTCGGGAGGGGGATACGAGCAGTACTTC
12	TRBV11-3	TRBJ2-2	.	.	CASSLAAGELFF	TGTGCCAGCAGCTTAGCCGCCGGGGAGCTGTTTTTT
11	TRBV20-1	TRBJ1-1	once	.	CSARDPVEAFF	TGCAGTGCTAGAGACCCGGTGGAAGCTTTCTTT
11	TRBV3-1/TRBV3-2	TRBJ1-3	.	.	CASSQDWSIYF	TGTGCCAGCAGCCAAGATTGGAGCATATATTTT
14	TRBV4-3	TRBJ2-7	.	TRBD1	CASSQDSRGLQQYF	TGCGCCAGCAGCCAAGATTCCAGGGGGCTACAGCAGTACTTC
12	TRBV10-3	TRBJ1-2	once	.	CAIRAPGGGYTF	TGTGCCATCAGAGCCCCCGGAGGGGGCTACACCTTC
13	TRBV7-8	TRBJ2-3	.	TRBD1	CASSYPGQGTQYF	TGTGCCAGCAGCTACCCGGGACAGGGTACGCAGTATTTT
16	TRBV19	TRBJ2-1	.	TRBD1	CASSPSRDRGHNEQFF	TGTGCCAGTAGTCCCTCCCGGGACAGGGGCCACAATGAGCAGTTCTTC
16	TRBV9	TRBJ2-5	.	.	CASSAGTRRGQETQYF	TGTGCCAGCAGCGCCGGGACACGGCGGGGGCAAGAGACCCAGTACTTC
15	TRBV10-3	TRBJ1-2	.	.	CAISERTSPNYGYTF	TGTGCCATCAGTGAGAGGACATCCCCTAACTATGGCTACACCTTC
14	TRBV9	TRBJ2-7	.	.	CASSVSSGSYEQYF	TGTGCCAGCAGCGTATCCAGCGGGTCTTACGAGCAGTACTTC
15	TRBV3-1/TRBV3-2	TRBJ1-5	.	TRBD1	CASSLSGGLNQPQHF	TGTGCCAGCAGCCTTTCAGGGGGCTTAAATCAGCCCCAGCATTTT
13	TRBV5-1	TRBJ2-7	.	.	CASSDDISYEQYF	TGCGCCAGCAGCGATGACATTTCCTACGAGCAGTACTTC
15	TRBV19	TRBJ2-2	.	.	CASRGGQSYTGELFF	TGTGCCAGTAGGGGCGGGCAGTCGTACACCGGGGAGCTGTTTTTT
15	TRBV7-2	TRBJ2-7	.	TRBD2	CASRPSGGDSYEQYF	TGTGCCAGCAGACCAAGCGGGGGGGACTCCTACGAGCAGTACTTC
15	TRBV7-2	TRBJ2-7	.	.	CASSPAGNRGSEQYF	TGTGCCAGCAGCCCTGCGGGTAACCGAGGGAGCGAGCAGTACTTC